Below, 23 T cell receptor beta chains from the same sample are listed, as sequenced in a study of shared clonotypes between healthy human individuals. Only in-frame clones appear in the TCRdb table, and some are missing; sequencing was by immunoSEQ multiplex PCR. Of a few million clones listed, approximately 94% are singletons. The material sequenced was naive CD4+ T cells sorted from blood. Indicated subset: CD45RA+ positively selected. These receptors all stem from a man aged 18 to 29 in good health.

The CDR3 is CASSTNLESAFF. The CDR3 bases are TGTGCCAGCAGTACGAACCTTGAGTCCGCTTTCTTT. The rearrangement joins TRBV27 to TRBJ1-1; D uncertain. The V gene's germline CDR1 is MNHEY and CDR2 SMNVEV (reference sequence). The V end was cut by 5 bases, the J end by 11 bases, with 15 bases between. This CDR3 region has 12 residues.

The chain is built from TRBV6-1 and TRBJ1-6, with 8 bases identical to TRBD1. This CDR3 is built from 18 residues. V lost 4 bases and J lost 0; bases outside the gene matches: 8. In germline, CDR1 is MNHNS, CDR2 SASEGT. The CDR3 here is CASSAGTGLSSYNSPLHF. The CDR3 nucleotides read TGTGCCAGCAGTGCGGGGACAGGCCTAAGCTCCTATAATTCACCCCTCCACTTT.

This chain connects TRBV5-4 to TRBJ2-1, with 11 bases identical to TRBD1. The CDR3 extends over 14 amino acids. Trimming removed 4 bases from V and 9 bases from J; junction bases left unmatched: 6. Germline loops: CDR1 SGHNT, CDR2 YYREEE (reference sequence). The DNA for the CDR3 is TGTGCCAGCAGCCTCGGACAGGGGGCGGGTGAGCAGTTCTTC. This encodes CASSLGQGAGEQFF.

This clone was observed a single time. The genes are TRBV6-1 and TRBJ1-4; 12 positions agree with TRBD1. J gave up 8 bases and V 4 bases, and 17 bases lay outside the gene matches. Germline V gene lookup returns CDR1 MNHNS and CDR2 SASEGT. The length of the CDR3 is 19 residues. CDR3 DNA: TGTGCCAGCAGTGCCCGTCCCGGGACAGGGGGCTCAAGATGGGAAAAACTGTTTTTT. Encoded protein: CASSARPGTGGSRWEKLFF.

V usage is TRBV11-2 and J usage is TRBJ2-2; D possibly corresponds to TRBD1 (6 bases). The germline V and J ends were trimmed by 7 bases and 1 base, with 10 bases remaining between them. CDR1 and CDR2 from the germline V gene are SGHAT and FQNNGV. The CDR3 length is 14 residues. CDR3 nucleotides: TGTGCCAGCACCACAGGGATGAACACCGGGGAGCTGTTTTTT. As protein: CASTTGMNTGELFF.

The rearrangement links TRBV27 to TRBJ1-2, with 7 bases identical to TRBD1. J was trimmed by 3 bases and V by 4 bases; bases with no gene match: 5. Germline V gene data show CDR1 as MNHEY and CDR2 as SMNVEV (reference sequence). The CDR3 length is 14 residues. CDR3 loop: CASSYKGADYGYTF. The CDR3 region has the DNA TGTGCCAGCAGTTATAAGGGGGCTGACTATGGCTACACCTTC.

As for this clone: In the same sample, other DNA sequences code for this CDR3. The chain links TRBV9 to TRBJ2-2; unclear D gene. The germline V gene encodes CDR1 SGDLS and CDR2 YYNGEE. The CDR3 extends over 14 amino acids. V lost 0 bases and J 1 base, leaving 4 bases between the germline ends. The CDR3 spells CASSVVGNTGELFF. CDR3 DNA sequence: TGTGCCAGCAGCGTAGTCGGGAACACCGGGGAGCTGTTTTTT.

This clone was observed a handful of times. This chain connects TRBV4-2 to TRBJ1-5; 9 bases are shared with TRBD1. Germline values: CDR1 LGHNA, CDR2 YNFKEQ. J gave up 1 base and V 4 bases, and 2 bases lay outside the gene matches. The CDR3 is 15 residues long. CDR3 region: CASSPGTGSNQPQHF. The CDR3 DNA is TGTGCCAGCAGCCCCGGGACAGGGAGCAATCAGCCCCAGCATTTT.

As regards this clone: At one end the junction does not follow the germline gene, possibly because of a read error. CDR3 protein: CASSRSPPSEASGTGELFF. CDR3 nucleotide sequence: TGTGCTAGCAGCCGTAGCCCACCGAGTGAGGCTTCAGGCACCGGGGAGCTGTTTTTT. The gene calls are TRBV7-7 and TRBJ2-2; no firm D call. This CDR3 is 19 amino acids long. Looked up from germline, CDR1 is SSHAT and CDR2 is FNYEAQ (reference sequence).

The chain employs TRBV7-3 and TRBJ1-1, with D possibly being TRBD1 (5 bases). The CDR3 extends over 13 amino acids. CDR1 and CDR2 (germline): SGHTA, FQGTGA. Trimming shortened V by 5 bases and J by 4 bases, and 11 bases separated the two germline ends. The CDR3 coding sequence is TGTGCCAGCAGCCCGGGGGTAAGCACTGAAGCTTTCTTT. Translation gives CASSPGVSTEAFF.

The chain couples TRBV15 to TRBJ1-5; 7 nucleotides agree with TRBD1. The junction had 6 bases not matched to a gene; V was cut back by 7 bases and J by 3 bases. CDR1 and CDR2 from the germline V gene are LNHNV and YYDKDF (reference sequence). This CDR3 is built from 14 residues. This CDR3 reads CATNQQGPNQPQHF. The CDR3 DNA is TGTGCCACCAACCAACAGGGGCCCAATCAGCCCCAGCATTTT.

The chain joins TRBV10-1 to TRBJ1-5; D unclear. Germline loops: CDR1 WNHNN, CDR2 SYGVQD (reference sequence). V was shortened by 2 bases and J by 3 bases, with 5 bases between the two germline ends. The CDR3 totals 13 residues. The CDR3 DNA follows: TGCGCCAGCAGTGAGGCAGTCAATCAGCCCCAGCATTTT. Encoded protein: CASSEAVNQPQHF.

The gene calls are TRBV6-6 and TRBJ1-2, with D unclear. The ends were cut back, 6 bases at V and 6 bases at J, with 23 bases in the middle. Germline CDR1 MNHNY, CDR2 SVGAGI (reference sequence). The CDR3 totals 16 residues. The CDR3 coding sequence is TGTGCCAGCAGCTCCCCAACCCGGCTCTCTGAAGATGGCTACACCTTC. It specifies CASSSPTRLSEDGYTF.

The rearrangement uses TRBV18 and TRBJ1-1; perhaps TRBD1 as D (5 bases). Germline loops: CDR1 KGHSH, CDR2 LQKENI. V was cut by 11 bases and J by 1 base, with 8 bases left in between. This CDR3 spans 11 amino acids. The CDR3 DNA reads TGTGCCGGCCAGGGGAACACTGAAGCTTTCTTT. Protein sequence: CAGQGNTEAFF.

The chain links TRBV5-3 to TRBJ1-6; no clear D gene. TRBV5-3 is designated an ORF whose function remains uncertain. CDR3 size: 20 residues. With 0 bases removed from V and 4 bases from J, the gap between germline ends came to 23 bases. The CDR3 region is CARSLVVRNPYTKYNSPLHF. The CDR3 DNA follows: TGTGCCAGAAGCTTGGTAGTAAGAAATCCCTATACCAAGTATAATTCACCCCTCCACTTT.

Regarding this clone: Other DNA sequences in this specimen translate into the identical CDR3. V usage is TRBV7-2 and J usage is TRBJ1-6; D may be TRBD1 (5 bases). The CDR3 totals 17 residues. Trimming took 1 base from V and 1 from J, leaving 11 bases between them. Germline V gene sequence: CDR1 SGHTA, CDR2 FQGNSA. The CDR3 spells CASSLEAGSSYNSPLHF. CDR3 bases: TGTGCCAGCAGCTTAGAGGCAGGGTCTTCCTATAATTCACCCCTCCACTTT.

This chain uses TRBV5-4 with TRBJ2-2; 9 bases line up with TRBD1. Unmatched junction bases numbered 13, after V lost 3 bases and J lost 4 bases. This CDR3 comprises 18 residues. Germline values: CDR1 SGHNT, CDR2 YYREEE (reference sequence). In DNA form, the CDR3 reads TGTGCCAGCAGCTCCGGGACAGGGATCACTCTGGGCACCGGGGAGCTGTTTTTT. Amino acid sequence: CASSSGTGITLGTGELFF.

The rearrangement links TRBV7-9 to TRBJ1-1; D not certain. Germline loops: CDR1 SEHNR, CDR2 FQNEAQ (reference sequence). With 2 bases removed from V and 3 bases from J, the gap between germline ends came to 10 bases. The CDR3 has 14 residues. The CDR3 region has the DNA TGTGCCAGCAGCTTACTTGGGAGTGACACTGAAGCTTTCTTT. Translating it yields CASSLLGSDTEAFF. The variable domain in full, completed from reference TRBV7-9 and TRBJ1-1, reads DTGVSQNPRHKITKRGQNVTFRCDPISEHNRLYWYRQTLGQGPEFLTYFQNEAQLEKSRLLSDRFSAERPKGSFSTLEIQRTEQGDSAMYLCASSLLGSDTEAFFGQGTRLTVV.

V is TRBV19 and J is TRBJ2-1, with no clear D. There are 16 residues in the CDR3. The V gene lost 6 bases and the J gene lost 1 base, with 16 bases spanning the gap. CDR1 LNHDA and CDR2 SQIVND come from the germline V gene (reference sequence). The CDR3 DNA is TGTGCCAGTAGCTACCTAGGGCAACGGTCCTACAATGAGCAGTTCTTC. It translates to CASSYLGQRSYNEQFF. Drawing the rest from reference TRBV19 and TRBJ2-1, the complete variable domain is DGGITQSPKYLFRKEGQNVTLSCEQNLNHDAMYWYRQDPGQGLRLIYYSQIVNDFQKGDIAEGYSVSREKKESFPLTVTSAQKNPTAFYLCASSYLGQRSYNEQFFGPGTRLTVL.

The CDR3 nucleotides read TGTGCCAGCAGCGTAGGCGAGGGGCCCCCCTCCTACGAGCAGTACTTC. It specifies CASSVGEGPPSYEQYF. The chain has TRBV9 and TRBJ2-7; D possibly uses TRBD1 or TRBD2 (5 bases each). The CDR3 sequence is 16 residues long. Germline-derived CDR1 and CDR2 are SGDLS and YYNGEE. V lost 0 bases and J lost 0, with 13 bases in between.

V and J are TRBV2 and TRBJ2-1; 7 bases match TRBD2. Germline-derived CDR1 and CDR2 are SNHLY and FYNNEI. V lost 8 bases and J lost 5; bases outside the gene matches: 12. The CDR3 runs to 15 residues. This chain's CDR3 is CASSLNGLDNNEQFF. In DNA, the CDR3 is TGTGCCAGCTCGCTGAACGGACTAGATAACAATGAGCAGTTCTTC.

CDR3 nucleotides: TGTGCCAGCAGCGTAGTAGCGGGAAGCTACAATGAGCAGTTCTTC. This codes for CASSVVAGSYNEQFF. The chain uses TRBV9 and TRBJ2-1, with 8 bases lining up with TRBD2. The CDR3 runs 15 residues. J was trimmed by 3 bases and V by 0 bases; bases with no gene match: 2. Germline V gene data show CDR1 as SGDLS and CDR2 as YYNGEE.

This clone was observed a single time. The chain uses TRBV25-1 and TRBJ2-3; 11 bases are shared with TRBD2. From germline, CDR1 is MGHDK and CDR2 SYGVNS. This CDR3 spans 16 amino acids. Trimming took 7 bases from V and 9 from J; bases not matched to a gene: 15. The CDR3 DNA sequence: TGTGCCAGCACCTCAGTAGTGGGACTAGCGGTGGGAACGCAGTATTTT. Translation gives CASTSVVGLAVGTQYF.